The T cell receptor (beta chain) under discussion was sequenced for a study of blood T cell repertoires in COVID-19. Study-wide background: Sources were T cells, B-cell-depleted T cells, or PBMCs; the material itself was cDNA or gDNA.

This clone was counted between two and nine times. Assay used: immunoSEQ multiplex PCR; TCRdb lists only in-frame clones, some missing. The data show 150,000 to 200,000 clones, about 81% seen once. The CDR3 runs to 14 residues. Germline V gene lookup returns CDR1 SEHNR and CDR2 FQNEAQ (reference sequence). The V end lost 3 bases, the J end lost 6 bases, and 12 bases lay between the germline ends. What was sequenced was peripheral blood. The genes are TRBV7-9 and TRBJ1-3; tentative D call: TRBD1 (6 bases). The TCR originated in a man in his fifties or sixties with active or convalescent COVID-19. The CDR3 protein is CASSFAGETNTIYF. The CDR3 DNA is TGTGCCAGCAGCTTCGCAGGGGAGACAAACACCATATATTTT.